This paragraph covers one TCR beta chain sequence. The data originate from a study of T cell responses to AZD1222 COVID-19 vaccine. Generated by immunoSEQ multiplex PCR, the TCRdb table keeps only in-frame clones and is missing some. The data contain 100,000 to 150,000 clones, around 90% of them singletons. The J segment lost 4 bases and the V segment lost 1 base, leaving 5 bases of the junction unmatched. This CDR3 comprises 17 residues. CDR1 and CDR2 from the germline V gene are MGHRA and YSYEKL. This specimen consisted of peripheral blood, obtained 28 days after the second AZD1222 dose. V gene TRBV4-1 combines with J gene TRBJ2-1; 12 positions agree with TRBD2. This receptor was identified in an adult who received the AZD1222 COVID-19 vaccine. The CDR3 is CASSQASGGAPYNEQFF. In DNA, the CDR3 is TGCGCCAGCAGCCAAGCTAGCGGGGGGGCTCCGTACAATGAGCAGTTCTTC.